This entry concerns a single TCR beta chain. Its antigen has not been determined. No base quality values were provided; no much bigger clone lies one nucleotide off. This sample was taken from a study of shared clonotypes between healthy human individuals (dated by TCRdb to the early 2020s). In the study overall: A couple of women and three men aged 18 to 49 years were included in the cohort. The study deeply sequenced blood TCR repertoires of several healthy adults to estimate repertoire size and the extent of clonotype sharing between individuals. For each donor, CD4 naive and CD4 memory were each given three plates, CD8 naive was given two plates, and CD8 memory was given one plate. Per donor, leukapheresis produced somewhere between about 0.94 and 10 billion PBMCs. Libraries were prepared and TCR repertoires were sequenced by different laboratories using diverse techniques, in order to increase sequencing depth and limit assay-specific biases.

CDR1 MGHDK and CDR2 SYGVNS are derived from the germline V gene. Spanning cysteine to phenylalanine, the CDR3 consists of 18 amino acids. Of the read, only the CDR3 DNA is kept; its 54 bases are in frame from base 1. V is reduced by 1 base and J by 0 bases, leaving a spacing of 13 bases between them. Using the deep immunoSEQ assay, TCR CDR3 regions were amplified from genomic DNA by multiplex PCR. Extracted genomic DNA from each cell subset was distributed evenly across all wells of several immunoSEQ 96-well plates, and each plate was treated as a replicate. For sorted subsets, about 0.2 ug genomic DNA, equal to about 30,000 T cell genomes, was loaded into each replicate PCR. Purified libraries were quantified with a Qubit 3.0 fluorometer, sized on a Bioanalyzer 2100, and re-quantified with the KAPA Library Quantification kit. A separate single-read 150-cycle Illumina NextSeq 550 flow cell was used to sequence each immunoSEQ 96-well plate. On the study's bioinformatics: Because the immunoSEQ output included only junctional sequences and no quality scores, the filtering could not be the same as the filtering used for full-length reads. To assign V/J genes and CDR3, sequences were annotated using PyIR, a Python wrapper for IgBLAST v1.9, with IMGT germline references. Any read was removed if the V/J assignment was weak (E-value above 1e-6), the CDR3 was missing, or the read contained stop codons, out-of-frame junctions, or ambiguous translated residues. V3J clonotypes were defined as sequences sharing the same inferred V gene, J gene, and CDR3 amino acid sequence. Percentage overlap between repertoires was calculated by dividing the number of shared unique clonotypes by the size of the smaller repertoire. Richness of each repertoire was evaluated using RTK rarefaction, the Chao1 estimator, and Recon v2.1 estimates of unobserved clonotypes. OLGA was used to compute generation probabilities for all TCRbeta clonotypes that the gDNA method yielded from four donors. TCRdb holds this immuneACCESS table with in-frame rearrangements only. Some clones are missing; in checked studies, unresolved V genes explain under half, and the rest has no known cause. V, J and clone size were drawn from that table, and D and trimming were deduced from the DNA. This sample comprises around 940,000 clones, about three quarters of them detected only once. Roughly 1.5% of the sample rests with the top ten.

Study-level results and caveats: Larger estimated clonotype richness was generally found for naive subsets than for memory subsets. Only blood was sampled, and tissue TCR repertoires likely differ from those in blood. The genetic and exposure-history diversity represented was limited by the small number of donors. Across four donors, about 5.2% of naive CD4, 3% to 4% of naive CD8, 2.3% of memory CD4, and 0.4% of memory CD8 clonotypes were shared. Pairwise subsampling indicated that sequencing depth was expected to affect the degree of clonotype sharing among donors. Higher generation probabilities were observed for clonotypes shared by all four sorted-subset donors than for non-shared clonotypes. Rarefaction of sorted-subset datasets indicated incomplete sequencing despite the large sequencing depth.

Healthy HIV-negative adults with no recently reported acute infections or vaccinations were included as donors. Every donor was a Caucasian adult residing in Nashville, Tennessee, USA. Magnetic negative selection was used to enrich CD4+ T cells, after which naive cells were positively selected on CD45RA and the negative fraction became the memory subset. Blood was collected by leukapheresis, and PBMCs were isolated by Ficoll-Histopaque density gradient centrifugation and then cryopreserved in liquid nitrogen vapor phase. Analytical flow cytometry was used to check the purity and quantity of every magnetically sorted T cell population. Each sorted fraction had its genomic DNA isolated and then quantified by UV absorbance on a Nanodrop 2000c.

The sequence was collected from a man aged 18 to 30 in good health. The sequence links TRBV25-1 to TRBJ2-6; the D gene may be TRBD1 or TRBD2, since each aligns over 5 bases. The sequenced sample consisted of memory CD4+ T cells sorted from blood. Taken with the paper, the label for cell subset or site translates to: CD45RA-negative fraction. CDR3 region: CASSESGSGTSGANVLTF. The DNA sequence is TGTGCCAGCAGTGAATCGGGTTCGGGGACCTCTGGGGCCAACGTCCTGACTTTC.